This T cell receptor beta chain was retrieved from a study of blood T cells in healthy people across ages (dated by TCRdb to the mid-2010s). Describing the broader study: In model experiments, template switching captured about one uniquely barcoded TCR beta cDNA molecule for every two T cells. Age-related changes in TCR beta repertoire diversity were measured in the study by deep sequencing normalized with unique cDNA molecular identifiers. The donors were split into four age groups: young (average 16 years), middle-aged (nearly 40), aged (roughly 68) and long-lived (under 85). The study analyzed two additional independent replicas of 1 million unique cDNA reads from the same blood draw for two donors, one aged 18 to 29 and one aged 80 or older.

Preparation of the library involved 5' RACE. The listed sequencing device is Illumina HiSeq 2500. The second PCR ran for about 6 to 11 cycles and used a J-beta primer mix along with a sample-barcoded 5' primer. A unique molecular identifier was introduced onto each TCR beta cDNA molecule by a template-switch 5' adaptor carrying 12 random nucleotides. Each sample yielded at least 2.5 million CDR3-containing paired-end reads. First-strand cDNA synthesis was performed from all RNA using the Mint cDNA synthesis kit, with priming by a TRBC-specific oligonucleotide. All cDNA was treated with uracil-DNA glycosylase and then went through a first 18-cycle PCR with the universal primers M1SS and BC2_uni_R. As for how the authors treated the data: For normalization, 1 million high-quality reads, each with a distinct molecular identifier, were randomly selected from each sample. Reads with shared molecular identifiers were discarded instead of being binned into consensus sequences. MiTCR, run with a Q25 quality threshold and the strictest error-elimination algorithm, handled CDR3 identification, clonotype clustering and error correction. Lower-bound total TCR beta diversity was estimated with a nonparametric unseen species model using Euler transformation. TCRdb reprocessed the public reads (quality trimming at Q25 with fastp, clone calling with MiXCR) and kept in-frame beta chains. Every CDR3 protein is listed once, alongside the most common genes and DNA of its rows. The V and J calls follow TCRdb's processing rather than the paper's. The sample data list approximately 800,000 distinct CDR3 sequences, and roughly 25% of these were observed just once. 3% of the sample comes from the top ten.

Notes on this clonotype: Its antigen is unknown. Base qualities are not provided; no much larger clone lies one nucleotide away.

Looking up the germline V gene (reference sequence) yields CDR1 LGHDT and CDR2 YNNKEL. From the cysteine through the phenylalanine, the CDR3 covers 13 amino acids. This entry keeps only the CDR3 DNA: 39 bases, framed from base 1. V is reduced by 5 bases and J by 6 bases, leaving a spacing of 11 bases between them. Systemically healthy Caucasian individuals from Russia, 39 in total and aged about 6 to 95 years, were included as donors. Approximately 9.3 milliliters of peripheral blood were collected from each donor into EDTA-treated Vacutainer tubes. PBMCs were isolated by Ficoll-Paque density-gradient centrifugation, with at least 6 million obtained per sample. Trizol reagent was used to extract total RNA from PBMCs, with at least 6 micrograms per sample. For every donor, flow cytometry on a PBMC aliquot measured the percentage of naive CD45RAhigh/CD27high T cells. Points the paper makes about the study in general: Because profiling used bulk unsorted PBMCs, naive and antigen-experienced compartments could not be compared conclusively. Compared with the aged group, the long-lived group had more naive CD4+ T cells, fewer expanded clones and increased TCR diversity, a pattern suggesting age selection. Estimates of total diversity based on one million sequenced T cells were considered lower bounds and underestimates. Observed TCR beta diversity correlated strongly with the percentage of naive T cells measured by flow cytometry. Donor CMV infection status was unknown, potentially confounding age-related changes in expanded clonotypes. As age increased, observed TCR beta diversity per million T cells dropped in a roughly linear way, and a significant reduction was already evident by age about 36.

Separately, the same data were catalogued under a study of T cells of mothers and their children. Taken from the second paper: Nine systemically healthy Caucasian individuals served as donors, namely three mothers together with their six children. cDNA synthesis consumed the entire amount of extracted RNA, loaded at roughly 1.5 ug RNA in each 15 ul reaction. In the second PCR, sample barcodes and 2-4 random nucleotides were introduced via the M1S primer. More than 8 million TCR beta CDR3 reads were obtained from each mother, and about 3 million reads were obtained from each child. Thymic selection similarly shapes TCR recombination output in related and unrelated pairs, with minor effect from inherited differences. Normalized repertoire overlap was always found to be slightly, but never significantly, higher in related mother-child pairs than in unrelated mother-child pairs. No persistent microchimeric T cell clones were detected, at a sensitivity of approximately 100 clones per million clonotypes. To look for features that set related mother-child pairs apart from unrelated individuals, the researchers ran deep NGS to compare the TCR beta repertoires of mothers and children. Mothers averaged around 40 +/- 4 years of age and children averaged around 11 +/- 4 years. After adapters were ligated using NEBNext reagents, the libraries underwent 100+100 nt paired-end sequencing on an Illumina HiSeq 2000. To prevent cross-contamination, the mother and child libraries were prepared a month apart and were sequenced in separate runs. For each donor, somewhere between 500,000 and 2,000,000 distinct TCR beta clonotypes were identified. Naive TCR beta clonotypes were estimated from low-frequency clonotypes matched to each donor's FACS-determined naive share, without sorting.

Sequenced: blood. Recombination joined TRBV3-1 with TRBJ1-5; no D gene call is confident. The source of this sequence is a boy between 10 and 17 years old in good health. The CDR3 reads as follows: CASSARVGQPQHF. The bases read TGTGCCAGCAGCGCCCGGGTAGGTCAGCCCCAGCATTTT.